Shown below are 4 T cell receptor beta chains from a single sample sequenced in a study of CD8+ T cells in alopecia areata. Isolated RNA was reverse transcribed into cDNA used as the sequencing template. Generated by immunoSEQ multiplex PCR, the TCRdb table keeps only in-frame clones and is missing some. The sample contains 1,500 to 2,000 clones, none occurring once; approximately 52% lies in the top ten. Sequencing was carried out using lesional skin. The origin of the receptors is a C3H/HeJ mouse with alopecia areata. Strain haplotype at MHC: H2-k.

The sample holds many counts of this clone. Gene names refer to mouse genes. The read ends 4 residues early relative to the CDR3; the germline J gene fills the gap. The rearrangement links TRBV1 to TRBJ2-1, with 11 bases that match TRBD2. Germline CDR1 and CDR2: NSQYPW and LRSPGD (reference sequence). This CDR3 is 18 amino acids long. The CDR3 reads CTCSADRDWGRGGAEQFF. Incomplete CDR3 DNA: TGCACCTGCAGTGCAGATAGGGACTGGGGGAGGGGTGGGGCT.

By sample share, this clone is medium-sized. Any gene name here is a mouse gene name. Read sequence stops 4 residues before the CDR3 end, and the germline J gene provides the missing end. This chain joins TRBV19 and TRBJ2-7; D is tentatively TRBD1 or TRBD2 (6 bases each). CDR1 and CDR2 (germline): FNHDT, SITEND (reference sequence). Trimming removed 0 bases at V and 0 bases at J, with 7 bases between. The CDR3 contains 14 residues. The sequenced part of the CDR3 DNA is TGTGCCAGCAGTATAGGGGGGCGCTCCTAT. Translated: CASSIGGRSY. The full CDR3 is CASSIGGRSYEQYF.

This clone was picked up many times. The genes are named according to mouse. The missing CDR3 end, 4 residues past where the read stops, is filled in from the germline J gene. The chain has TRBV13-3 and TRBJ2-5; 7 nucleotides agree with TRBD2. The CDR3 has 14 residues. The V gene end was trimmed by 4 bases and the J gene end by 0 bases; junction bases not matched to a gene: 2. Germline V gene sequence: CDR1 NNHDY, CDR2 SYVADS. The CDR3 sequence is CASSTGVNQDTQYF. The sequenced part of the CDR3 DNA is TGTGCCAGCAGTACTGGGGTTAACCAAGAC.

This clone appeared many times. All gene names here are mouse names. The read ends 4 residues early relative to the CDR3; the germline J gene fills the gap. This sample includes further DNA sequences coding for the same CDR3. The V call is TRBV13-1, the J call TRBJ2-7, with D maybe TRBD1 (6 bases). Trimming shortened V by 7 bases and J by 3 bases, and 11 bases separated the two germline ends. CDR1 is NSHNY and CDR2 is SYGAGN in the germline V gene. This CDR3 comprises 12 residues. The sequenced CDR3 bases are TGTGCCAGCGGTCACAGGGTCTAT. Translation gives CASGHRVY. The CDR3 as a whole reads CASGHRVYEQYF.